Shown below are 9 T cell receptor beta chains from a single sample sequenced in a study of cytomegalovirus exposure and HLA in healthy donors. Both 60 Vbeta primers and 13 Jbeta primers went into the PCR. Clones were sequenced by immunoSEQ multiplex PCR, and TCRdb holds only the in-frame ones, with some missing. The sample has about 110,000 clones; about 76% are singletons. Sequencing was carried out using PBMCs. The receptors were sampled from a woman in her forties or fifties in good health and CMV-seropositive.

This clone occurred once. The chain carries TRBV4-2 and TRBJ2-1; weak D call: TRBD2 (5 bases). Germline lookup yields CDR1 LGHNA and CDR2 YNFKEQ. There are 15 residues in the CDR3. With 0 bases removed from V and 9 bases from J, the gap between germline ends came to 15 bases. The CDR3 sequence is CASSQELRLALEQFF. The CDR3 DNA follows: TGTGCCAGCAGCCAAGAATTGAGGCTAGCACTTGAGCAGTTCTTC.

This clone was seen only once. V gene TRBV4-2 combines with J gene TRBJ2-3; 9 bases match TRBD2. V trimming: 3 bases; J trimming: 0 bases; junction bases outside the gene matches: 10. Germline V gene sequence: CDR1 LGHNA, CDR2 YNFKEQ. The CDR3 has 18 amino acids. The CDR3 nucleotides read TGTGCCAGCAGCCAGGTAAAGCGGGGGGCGTTCAGCACAGATACGCAGTATTTT. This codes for CASSQVKRGAFSTDTQYF.

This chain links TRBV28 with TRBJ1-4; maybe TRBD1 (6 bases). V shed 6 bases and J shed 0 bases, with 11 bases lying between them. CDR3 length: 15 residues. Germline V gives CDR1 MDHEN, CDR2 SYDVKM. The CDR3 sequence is CASRVQGSTNEKLFF. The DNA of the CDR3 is TGTGCCAGCAGGGTACAGGGCTCAACTAATGAAAAACTGTTTTTT.

The CDR3 loop is CASRGTSPGATQYF. In DNA form, the CDR3 reads TGTGCCAGCAGAGGGACTAGCCCCGGGGCGACGCAGTATTTT. The V gene is TRBV27, the J gene TRBJ2-3; 9 bases fit TRBD2. CDR1 is MNHEY and CDR2 is SMNVEV in the germline V gene (reference sequence). With 6 bases clipped from V and 9 bases from J, the junction kept 10 bases outside the gene matches. CDR3 size: 14 residues.

CDR3 coding DNA: TGTGCCAGCAGCCCATTTCAGGGGGGGAACACTGAAGCTTTCTTT. Its translation is CASSPFQGGNTEAFF. The V and J genes are TRBV7-9 and TRBJ1-1; TRBD1 agrees at 7 bases. Germline V gene lookup returns CDR1 SEHNR and CDR2 FQNEAQ (reference sequence). There are 15 residues in the CDR3. J gave up 1 base and V 5 bases, and 7 bases lay outside the gene matches. Looking up the rest from reference TRBV7-9 and TRBJ1-1 gives the full variable domain: DTGVSQNPRHKITKRGQNVTFRCDPISEHNRLYWYRQTLGQGPEFLTYFQNEAQLEKSRLLSDRFSAERPKGSFSTLEIQRTEQGDSAMYLCASSPFQGGNTEAFFGQGTRLTVV.

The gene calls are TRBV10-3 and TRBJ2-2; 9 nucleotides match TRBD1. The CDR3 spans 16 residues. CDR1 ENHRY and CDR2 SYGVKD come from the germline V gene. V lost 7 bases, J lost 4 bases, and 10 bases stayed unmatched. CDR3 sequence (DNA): TGTGCCATCACCCCCACAGGGGGCTTTTCCACCGGGGAGCTGTTTTTT. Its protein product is CAITPTGGFSTGELFF.

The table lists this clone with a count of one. This chain's CDR3 is CASSIGEPGLAYEQYF. CDR3 sequence (DNA): TGTGCCAGTAGTATAGGCGAGCCGGGACTAGCCTACGAGCAGTACTTC. The chain joins TRBV19 to TRBJ2-7; 8 bases agree with TRBD2. CDR1 and CDR2 from the germline V gene are LNHDA and SQIVND (reference sequence). This CDR3 has 16 residues. V lost 1 base and J lost 2; bases outside the gene matches: 7.

The CDR3 reads CASTTSGPYEQYF. Written as DNA, the CDR3 is TGTGCCAGCACGACTAGCGGGCCCTACGAGCAGTACTTC. This rearrangement joins TRBV28 to TRBJ2-7, with 10 bases identical to TRBD2. There are 13 residues in the CDR3. From germline, CDR1 is MDHEN and CDR2 SYDVKM. The J segment lost 2 bases and the V segment lost 7 bases, leaving 2 bases of the junction unmatched.

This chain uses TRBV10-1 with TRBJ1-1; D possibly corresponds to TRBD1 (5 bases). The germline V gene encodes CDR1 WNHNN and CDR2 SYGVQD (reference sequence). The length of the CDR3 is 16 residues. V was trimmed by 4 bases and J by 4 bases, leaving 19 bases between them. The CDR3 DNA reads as TGCGCCAGCAGTGTCGGGGAGGGACGTCAGGGCACTGAAGCTTTCTTT. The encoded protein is CASSVGEGRQGTEAFF.